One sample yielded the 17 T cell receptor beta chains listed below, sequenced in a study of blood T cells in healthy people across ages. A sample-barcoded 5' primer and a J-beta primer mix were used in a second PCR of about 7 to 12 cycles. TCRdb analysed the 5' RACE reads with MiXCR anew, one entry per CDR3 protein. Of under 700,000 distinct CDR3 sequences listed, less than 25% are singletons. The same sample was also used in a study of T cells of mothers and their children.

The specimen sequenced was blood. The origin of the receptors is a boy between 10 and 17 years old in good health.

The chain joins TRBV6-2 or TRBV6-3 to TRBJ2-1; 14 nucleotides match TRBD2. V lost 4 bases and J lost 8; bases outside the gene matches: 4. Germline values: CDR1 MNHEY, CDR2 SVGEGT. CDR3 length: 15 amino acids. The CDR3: CASSSGTSGRDEQFF. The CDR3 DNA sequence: TGTGCCAGCAGTTCGGGGACTAGCGGGAGAGATGAGCAGTTCTTC.

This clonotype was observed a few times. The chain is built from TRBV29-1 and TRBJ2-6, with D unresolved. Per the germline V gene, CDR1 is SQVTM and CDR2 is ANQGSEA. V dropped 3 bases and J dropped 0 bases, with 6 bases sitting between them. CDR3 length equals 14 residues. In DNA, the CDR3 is TGCAGCGTTGAGTTAGGCTCTGGGGCCAACGTCCTGACTTTC. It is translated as CSVELGSGANVLTF. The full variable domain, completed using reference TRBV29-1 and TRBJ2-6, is SAVISQKPSRDICQRGTSLTIQCQVDSQVTMMFWYRQQPGQSLTLIATANQGSEATYESGFVIDKFPISRPNLTFSTLTVSNMSPEDSSIYLCSVELGSGANVLTFGAGSRLTVL.

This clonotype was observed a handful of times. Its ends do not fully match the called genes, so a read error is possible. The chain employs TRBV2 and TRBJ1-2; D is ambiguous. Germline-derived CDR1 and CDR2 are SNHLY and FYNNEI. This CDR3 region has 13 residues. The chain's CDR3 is CASSVSYNYGCTF. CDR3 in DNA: TGTGCCAGCAGTGTTAGCTATAACTATGGCTGCACCTTC.

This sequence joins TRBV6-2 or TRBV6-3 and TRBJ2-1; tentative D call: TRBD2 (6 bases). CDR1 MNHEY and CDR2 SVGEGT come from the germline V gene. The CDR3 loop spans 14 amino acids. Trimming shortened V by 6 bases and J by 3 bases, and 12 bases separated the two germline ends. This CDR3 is CASSREIDYNEQFF. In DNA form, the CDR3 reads TGTGCCAGCAGCCGGGAGATCGACTACAATGAGCAGTTCTTC.

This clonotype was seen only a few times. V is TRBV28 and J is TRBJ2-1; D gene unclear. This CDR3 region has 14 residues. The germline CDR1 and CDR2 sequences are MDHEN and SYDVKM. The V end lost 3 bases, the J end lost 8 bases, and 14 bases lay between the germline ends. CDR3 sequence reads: CASSFADLGDEQFF. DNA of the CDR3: TGTGCCAGCAGTTTCGCGGACCTCGGCGATGAGCAGTTCTTC.

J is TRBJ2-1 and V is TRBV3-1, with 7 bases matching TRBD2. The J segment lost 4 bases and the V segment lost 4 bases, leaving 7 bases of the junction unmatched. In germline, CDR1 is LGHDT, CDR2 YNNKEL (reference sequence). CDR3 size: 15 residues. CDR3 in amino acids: CASSPTSARYNEQFF. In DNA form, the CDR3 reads TGTGCCAGCAGCCCAACTAGCGCCCGTTACAATGAGCAGTTCTTC.

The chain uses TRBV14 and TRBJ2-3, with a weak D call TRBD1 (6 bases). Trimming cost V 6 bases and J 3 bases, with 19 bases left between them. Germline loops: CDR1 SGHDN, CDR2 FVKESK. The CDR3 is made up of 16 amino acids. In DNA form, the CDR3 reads TGTGCCAGCAGTGCGACGCTAGGGGGAGTTACAGATACGCAGTATTTT. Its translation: CASSATLGGVTDTQYF.

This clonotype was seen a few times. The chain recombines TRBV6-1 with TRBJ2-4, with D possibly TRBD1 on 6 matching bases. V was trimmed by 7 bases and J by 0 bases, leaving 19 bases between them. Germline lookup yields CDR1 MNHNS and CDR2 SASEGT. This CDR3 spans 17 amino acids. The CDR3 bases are TGTGCCAGCACTCCCCCCAGGGGAAAACTAGCCAAAAACATTCAGTACTTC. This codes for CASTPPRGKLAKNIQYF.

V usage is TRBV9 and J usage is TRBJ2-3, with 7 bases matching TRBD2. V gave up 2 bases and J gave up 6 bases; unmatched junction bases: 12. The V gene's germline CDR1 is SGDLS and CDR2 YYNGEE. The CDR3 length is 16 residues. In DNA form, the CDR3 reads TGTGCCAGCAGCGTCGGACTAGGACCCCTGGGGGATACGCAGTATTTT. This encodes CASSVGLGPLGDTQYF.

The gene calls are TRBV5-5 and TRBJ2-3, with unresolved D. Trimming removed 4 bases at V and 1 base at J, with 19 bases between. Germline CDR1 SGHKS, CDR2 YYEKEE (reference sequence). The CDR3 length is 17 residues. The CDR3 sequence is CASSLGFLPKGTDTQYF. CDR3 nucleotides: TGTGCCAGCAGCCTAGGTTTCCTTCCGAAGGGCACAGATACGCAGTATTTT. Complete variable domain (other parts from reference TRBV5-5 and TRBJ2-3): DAGVTQSPTHLIKTRGQQVTLRCSPISGHKSVSWYQQVLGQGPQFIFQYYEKEERGRGNFPDRFSARQFPNYSSELNVNALLLGDSALYLCASSLGFLPKGTDTQYFGPGTRLTVL.

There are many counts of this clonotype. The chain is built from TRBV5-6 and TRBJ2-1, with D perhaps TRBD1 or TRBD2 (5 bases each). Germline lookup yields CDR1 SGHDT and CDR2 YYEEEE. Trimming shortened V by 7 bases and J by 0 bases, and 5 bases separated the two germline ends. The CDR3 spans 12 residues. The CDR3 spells CASGGSYNEQFF. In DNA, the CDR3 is TGTGCCAGCGGGGGCTCCTACAATGAGCAGTTCTTC.

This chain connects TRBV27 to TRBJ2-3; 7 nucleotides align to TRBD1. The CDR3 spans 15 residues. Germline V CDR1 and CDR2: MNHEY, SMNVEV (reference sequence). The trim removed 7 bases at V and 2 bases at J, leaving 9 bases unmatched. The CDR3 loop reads CASTFGDSSTDTQYF. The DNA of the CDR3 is TGTGCCAGCACCTTTGGGGACAGTTCCACAGATACGCAGTATTTT.

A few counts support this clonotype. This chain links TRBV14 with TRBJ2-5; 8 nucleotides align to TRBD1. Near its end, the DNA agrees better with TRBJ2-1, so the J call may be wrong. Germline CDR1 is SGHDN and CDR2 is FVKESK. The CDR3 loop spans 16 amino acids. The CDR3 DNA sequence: TGTGCCAGCAGCCCAACCCCGGGACAGGCATGGAATGAGCAGTTCTTC. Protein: CASSPTPGQAWNEQFF.

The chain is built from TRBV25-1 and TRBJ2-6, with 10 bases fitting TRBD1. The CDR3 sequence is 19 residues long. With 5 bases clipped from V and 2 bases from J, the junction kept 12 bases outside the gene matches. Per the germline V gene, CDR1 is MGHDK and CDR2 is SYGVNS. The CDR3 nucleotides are TGTGCCAGCAGTCCACGACAGGGGGCGGCAGGTACTGGGGCCAACGTCCTGACTTTC. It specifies CASSPRQGAAGTGANVLTF. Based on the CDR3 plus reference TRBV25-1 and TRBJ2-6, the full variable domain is EADIYQTPRYLVIGTGKKITLECSQTMGHDKMYWYQQDPGMELHLIHYSYGVNSTEKGDLSSESTVSRIRTEHFPLTLESARPSHTSQYLCASSPRQGAAGTGANVLTFGAGSRLTVL.

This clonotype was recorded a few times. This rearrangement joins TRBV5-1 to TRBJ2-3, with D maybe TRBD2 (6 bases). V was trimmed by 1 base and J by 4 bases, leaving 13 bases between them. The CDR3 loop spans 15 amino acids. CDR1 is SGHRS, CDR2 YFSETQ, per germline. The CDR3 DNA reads TGCGCCAGCAGCTTGAAGAGGAGGGAATCAGATACGCAGTATTTT. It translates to CASSLKRRESDTQYF. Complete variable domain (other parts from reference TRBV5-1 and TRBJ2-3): KAGVTQTPRYLIKTRGQQVTLSCSPISGHRSVSWYQQTPGQGLQFLFEYFSETQRNKGNFPGRFSGRQFSNSRSEMNVSTLELGDSALYLCASSLKRRESDTQYFGPGTRLTVL.

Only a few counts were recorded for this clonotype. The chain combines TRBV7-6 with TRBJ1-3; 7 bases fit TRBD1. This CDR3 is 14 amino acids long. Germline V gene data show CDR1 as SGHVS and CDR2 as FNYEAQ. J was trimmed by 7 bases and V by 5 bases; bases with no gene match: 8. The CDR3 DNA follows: TGTGCCAGCAGCCCTGACAGGGAATCGAACACCATATATTTT. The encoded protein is CASSPDRESNTIYF.

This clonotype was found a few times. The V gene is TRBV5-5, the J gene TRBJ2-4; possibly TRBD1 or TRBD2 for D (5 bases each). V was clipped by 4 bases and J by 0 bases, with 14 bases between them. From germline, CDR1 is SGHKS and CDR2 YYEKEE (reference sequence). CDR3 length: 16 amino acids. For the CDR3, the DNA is TGTGCCAGCAGCGAGGGGCTAGGCCTAGCCAAAAACATTCAGTACTTC. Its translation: CASSEGLGLAKNIQYF.